This TCR beta chain was retrieved from a study of shared clonotypes between healthy human individuals. Study outcomes and limitations: With several donors compared, roughly 5% of naive CD4 clonotypes were shared.

This clone has more than one count but fewer than ten. Its specificity is unknown. Clones were sequenced by immunoSEQ multiplex PCR, and TCRdb holds only the in-frame ones, with some missing. This table holds 550,000 to 700,000 clones, less than 80% found once. The CDR3 contains 13 residues. Per germline, CDR1 MNHNS and CDR2 SASEGT. Trimming took 5 bases from V and 5 from J; bases not matched to a gene: 5. This receptor was taken from a woman in her twenties or thirties in good health. Sequencing input: memory CD4+ T cells sorted from blood. As to subset: CD45RA-negative fraction. This chain links TRBV6-1 with TRBJ1-1; 7 bases map to TRBD1. CDR3 sequence reads: CASSPSGGTEAFF. CDR3 DNA: TGTGCCAGCAGTCCATCAGGGGGGACTGAAGCTTTCTTT.